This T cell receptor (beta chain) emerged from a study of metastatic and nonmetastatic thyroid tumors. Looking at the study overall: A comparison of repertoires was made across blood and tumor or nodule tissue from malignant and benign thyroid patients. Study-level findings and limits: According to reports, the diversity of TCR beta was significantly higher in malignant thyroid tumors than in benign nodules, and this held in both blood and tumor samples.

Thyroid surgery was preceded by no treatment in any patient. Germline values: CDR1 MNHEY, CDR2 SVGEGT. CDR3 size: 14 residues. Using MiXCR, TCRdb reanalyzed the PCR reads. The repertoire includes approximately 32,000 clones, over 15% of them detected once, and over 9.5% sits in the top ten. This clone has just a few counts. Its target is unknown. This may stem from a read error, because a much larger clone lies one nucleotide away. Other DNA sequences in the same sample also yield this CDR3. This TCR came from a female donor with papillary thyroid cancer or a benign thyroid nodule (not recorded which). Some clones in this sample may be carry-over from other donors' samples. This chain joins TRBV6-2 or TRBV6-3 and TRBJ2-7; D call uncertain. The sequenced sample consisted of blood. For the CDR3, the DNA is TGTGCCAGCAGTTACTCTGGCAGCTCCTACGAGCGGTACTTC. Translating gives CASSYSGSSYERYF.